The present T cell receptor beta chain was sequenced within a study of tumor-infiltrating lymphocytes in primary liver carcinoma. Study as a whole: With diameters of about 4 to 11 cm, tumors were stage T1-T3 N0M0. Study results and limitations: Less overlap was seen in tumor-adjacent and tumor-blood pairs than in tumor region pairs.

Between the trimmed V and J ends, which lost 5 bases and 10 bases, there was a span of 19 bases. This CDR3 has 15 amino acids. Germline V CDR1 and CDR2: SGHNT, YYREEE (reference sequence). TCR beta cDNA was made from 450 to 600 ng total RNA with a constant-region primer. Libraries of TCR beta came from three nested multiplex PCR rounds with slightly modified ARM-PCR. TRBV1-TRBV30 forward primers paired with a C-beta reverse primer were used in the first two PCR rounds, which ran roughly 10 cycles each. Each CDR3 protein gets one entry after TCRdb re-called the multiplex PCR reads with MiXCR. The data hold fewer than 400,000 distinct CDR3 sequences, with over 55% observed a single time. Unsorted whole blood yielded the blood RNA, and germline DNA was also extracted. As regards this clonotype: Its antigen remains unidentified.

The rearrangement links TRBV5-4 to TRBJ1-6, with TRBD1 as a possible D gene (5 bases). This TCR was sampled from a man aged 40-49 years with primary liver carcinoma and hepatitis B virus infection. What was sequenced was peripheral blood. CDR3 in amino acids: CASRGPEGRGSPLHF. In DNA form, the CDR3 reads TGTGCCAGCAGGGGACCCGAGGGTCGGGGATCACCCCTCCACTTT.